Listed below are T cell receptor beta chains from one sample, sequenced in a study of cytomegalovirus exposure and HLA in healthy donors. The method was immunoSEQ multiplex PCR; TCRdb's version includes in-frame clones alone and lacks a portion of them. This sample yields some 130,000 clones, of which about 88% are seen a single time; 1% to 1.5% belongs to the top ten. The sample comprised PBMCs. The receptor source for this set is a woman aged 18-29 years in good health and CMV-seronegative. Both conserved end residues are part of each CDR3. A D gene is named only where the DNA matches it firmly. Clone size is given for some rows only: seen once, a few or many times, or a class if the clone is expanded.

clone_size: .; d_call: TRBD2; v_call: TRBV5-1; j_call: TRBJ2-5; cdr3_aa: CASSWGLSGGPGQETQYF; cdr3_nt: TGCGCCAGCAGCTGGGGCCTTAGCGGGGGACCGGGCCAAGAGACCCAGTACTTC
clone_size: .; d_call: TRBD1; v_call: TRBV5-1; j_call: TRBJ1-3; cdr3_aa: CASSLTGGEGNTIYF; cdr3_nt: TGCGCCAGCAGCTTAACAGGGGGTGAGGGAAACACCATATATTTT
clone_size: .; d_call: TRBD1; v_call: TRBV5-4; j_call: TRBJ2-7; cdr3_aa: CASSLKSGTGTYEQYF; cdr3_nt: TGTGCCAGCAGCCTGAAATCCGGGACAGGGACCTACGAGCAGTACTTC
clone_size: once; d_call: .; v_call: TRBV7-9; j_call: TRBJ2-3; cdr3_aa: CASSPQGRNSFTDTQYF; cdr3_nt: TGTGCCAGCAGCCCCCAGGGGCGGAACTCCTTCACAGATACGCAGTATTTT
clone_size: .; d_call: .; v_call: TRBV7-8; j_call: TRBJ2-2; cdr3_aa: CASSLGGEPGELFF; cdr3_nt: TGTGCCAGCAGCTTAGGCGGCGAACCCGGGGAGCTGTTTTTT
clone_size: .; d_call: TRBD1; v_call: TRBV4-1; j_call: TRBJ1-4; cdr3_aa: CASSQTPGQEKLFF; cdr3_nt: TGCGCCAGCAGCCAAACACCGGGACAGGAAAAACTGTTTTTT
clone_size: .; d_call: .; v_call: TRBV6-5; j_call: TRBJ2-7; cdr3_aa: CASSYSESSYEQYF; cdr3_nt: TGTGCCAGCAGTTACTCGGAGAGCTCCTACGAGCAGTACTTC
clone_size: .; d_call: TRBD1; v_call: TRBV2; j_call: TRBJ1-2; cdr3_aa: CASSGDRSFGYTF; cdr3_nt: TGTGCCAGCAGCGGGGACAGGTCGTTTGGCTACACCTTC
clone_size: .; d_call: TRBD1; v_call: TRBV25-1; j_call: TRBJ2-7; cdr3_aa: CASSEGDPGQGYEQYF; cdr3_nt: TGTGCCAGCAGTGAGGGGGATCCGGGACAGGGTTACGAGCAGTACTTC
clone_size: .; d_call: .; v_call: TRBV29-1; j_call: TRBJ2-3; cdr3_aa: CSVEGQASTDTQYF; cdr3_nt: TGCAGCGTTGAAGGACAGGCAAGCACAGATACGCAGTATTTT
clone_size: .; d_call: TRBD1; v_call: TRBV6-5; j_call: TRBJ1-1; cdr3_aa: CASSYSGGWITEAFF; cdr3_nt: TGTGCCAGCAGTTACTCAGGGGGCTGGATCACTGAAGCTTTCTTT
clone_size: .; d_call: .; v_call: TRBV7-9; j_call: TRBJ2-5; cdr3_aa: CASSSQLWETQYF; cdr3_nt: TGTGCCAGCAGCTCTCAGTTGTGGGAGACCCAGTACTTC
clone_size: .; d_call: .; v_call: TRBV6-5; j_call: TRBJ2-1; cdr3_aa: CASSQTDSAYNEQFF; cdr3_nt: TGTGCCAGCAGTCAGACAGACTCAGCCTACAATGAGCAGTTCTTC
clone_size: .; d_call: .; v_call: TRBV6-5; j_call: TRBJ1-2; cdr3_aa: CASSYSNVGRGYTF; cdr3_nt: TGTGCCAGCAGTTACTCTAATGTGGGGCGCGGCTACACCTTC
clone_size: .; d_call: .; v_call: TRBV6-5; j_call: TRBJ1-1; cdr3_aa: CASTGGRLAFF; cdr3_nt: TGTGCCAGCACGGGGGGGCGCTTAGCTTTCTTT
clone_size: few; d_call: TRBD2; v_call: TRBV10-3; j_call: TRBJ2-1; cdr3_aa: CAISESMGGSYNEQFF; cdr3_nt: TGTGCCATCAGTGAGTCGATGGGGGGGTCCTACAATGAGCAGTTCTTC
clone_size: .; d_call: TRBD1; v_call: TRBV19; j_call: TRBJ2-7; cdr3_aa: CASSPRGGLYEQYF; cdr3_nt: TGTGCCAGTAGTCCCAGAGGGGGCCTCTACGAGCAGTACTTC
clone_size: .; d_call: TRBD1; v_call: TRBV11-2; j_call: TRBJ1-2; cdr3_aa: CASSFVGQGGYGYTF; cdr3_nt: TGTGCCAGCAGCTTTGTGGGACAGGGGGGCTATGGCTACACCTTC
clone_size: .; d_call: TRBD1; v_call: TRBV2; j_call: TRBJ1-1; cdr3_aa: CASWETGVNTEAFF; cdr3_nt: TGTGCCAGCTGGGAGACAGGGGTGAACACTGAAGCTTTCTTT
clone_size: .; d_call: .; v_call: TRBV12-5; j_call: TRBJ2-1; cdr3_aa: CASGLGRGWDEQFF; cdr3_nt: TGTGCTAGTGGTTTGGGGAGGGGTTGGGATGAGCAGTTCTTC
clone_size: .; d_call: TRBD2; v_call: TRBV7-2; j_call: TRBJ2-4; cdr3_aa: CASSLRGAAKNIQYF; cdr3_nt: TGTGCCAGCAGCTTGCGGGGGGCGGCCAAAAACATTCAGTACTTC
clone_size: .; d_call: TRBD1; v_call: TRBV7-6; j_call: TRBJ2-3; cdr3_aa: CASSLVQGTYTQYF; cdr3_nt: TGTGCCAGCAGCTTAGTACAGGGGACATATACGCAGTATTTT
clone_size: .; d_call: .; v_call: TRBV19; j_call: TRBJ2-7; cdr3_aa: CASSISRDFEREQYF; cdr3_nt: TGTGCCAGTAGTATATCCAGGGATTTTGAACGCGAGCAGTACTTC
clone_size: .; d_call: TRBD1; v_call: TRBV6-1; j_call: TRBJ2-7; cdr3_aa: CASSKGQVAYEQYF; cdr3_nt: TGTGCCAGCAGCAAAGGACAGGTAGCCTACGAGCAGTACTTC
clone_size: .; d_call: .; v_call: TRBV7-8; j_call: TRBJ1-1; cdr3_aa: CASTKTDLNTEAFF; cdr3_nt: TGTGCCAGCACCAAGACAGACCTGAACACTGAAGCTTTCTTT
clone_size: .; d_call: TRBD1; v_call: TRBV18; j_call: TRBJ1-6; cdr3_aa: CASSPGTGTGPYNSPLHF; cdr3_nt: TGTGCCAGCTCACCAGGAACCGGGACAGGGCCTTATAATTCACCCCTCCACTTT
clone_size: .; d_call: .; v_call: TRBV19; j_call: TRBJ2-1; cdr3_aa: CASSIGGYTSITYNEQFF; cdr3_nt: TGTGCCAGTAGTATAGGAGGTTATACTAGCATCACCTACAATGAGCAGTTCTTC
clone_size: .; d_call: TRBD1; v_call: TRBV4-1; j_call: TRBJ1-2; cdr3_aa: CASSYNIRQGANYGYTF; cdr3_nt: TGCGCCAGCAGCTACAATATTCGACAGGGCGCTAACTATGGCTACACCTTC
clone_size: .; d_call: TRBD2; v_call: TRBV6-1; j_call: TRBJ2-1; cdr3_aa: CASSAERGDYNEQFF; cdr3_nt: TGTGCCAGCAGTGCGGAGCGGGGGGACTACAATGAGCAGTTCTTC
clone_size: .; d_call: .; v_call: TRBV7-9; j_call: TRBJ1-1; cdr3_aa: CASSTRTGNTEAFF; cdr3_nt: TGTGCCAGCAGCACCCGGACGGGAAACACTGAAGCTTTCTTT
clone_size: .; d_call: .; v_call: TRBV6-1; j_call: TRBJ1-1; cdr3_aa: CASRKPFMNTEAFF; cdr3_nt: TGTGCCAGCAGGAAGCCCTTCATGAACACTGAAGCTTTCTTT
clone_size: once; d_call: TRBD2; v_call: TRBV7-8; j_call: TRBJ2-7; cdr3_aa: CASSPERGVSYEQYF; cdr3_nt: TGTGCCAGCAGCCCTGAGCGGGGTGTCTCCTACGAGCAGTACTTC
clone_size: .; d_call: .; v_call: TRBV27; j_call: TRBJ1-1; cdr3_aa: CASSLSPGVGAFF; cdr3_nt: TGTGCCAGCAGTTTATCGCCCGGGGTTGGCGCTTTCTTT
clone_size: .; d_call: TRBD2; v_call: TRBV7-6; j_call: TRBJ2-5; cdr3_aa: CASSSWASGGVQETQYF; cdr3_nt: TGTGCCAGCAGCTCGTGGGCTAGCGGGGGGGTACAAGAGACCCAGTACTTC
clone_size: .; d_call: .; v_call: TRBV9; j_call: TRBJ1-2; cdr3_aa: CASSVATGENGYTF; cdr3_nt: TGTGCCAGCAGCGTAGCTACTGGAGAAAACGGCTACACCTTC
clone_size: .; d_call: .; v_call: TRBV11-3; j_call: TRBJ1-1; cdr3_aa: CASSPRTAGSTEAFF; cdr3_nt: TGTGCCAGCAGCCCTAGAACGGCGGGGAGTACTGAAGCTTTCTTT
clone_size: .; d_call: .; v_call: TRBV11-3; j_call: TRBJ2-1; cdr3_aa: CASSLSRNEQFF; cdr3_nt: TGTGCCAGCAGCTTGTCACGGAATGAGCAGTTCTTC
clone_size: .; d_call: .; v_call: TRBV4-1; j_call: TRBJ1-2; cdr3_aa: CASSQGGRGRFLNYGYTF; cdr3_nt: TGCGCCAGCAGCCAAGGTGGCAGGGGCCGATTCCTAAACTATGGCTACACCTTC
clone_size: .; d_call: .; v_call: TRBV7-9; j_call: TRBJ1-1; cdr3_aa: CASSFPGHSTNTEAFF; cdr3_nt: TGTGCCAGCAGCTTCCCGGGACACAGCACGAACACTGAAGCTTTCTTT
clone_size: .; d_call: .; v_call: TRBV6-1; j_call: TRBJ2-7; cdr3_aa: CATLHPGQYF; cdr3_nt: TGTGCCACCCTCCACCCCGGGCAGTACTTC
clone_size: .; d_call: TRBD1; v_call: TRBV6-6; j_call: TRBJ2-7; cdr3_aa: CASSYNPQGAVYEQYF; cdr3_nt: TGTGCCAGCAGTTATAACCCCCAGGGGGCGGTCTACGAGCAGTACTTC
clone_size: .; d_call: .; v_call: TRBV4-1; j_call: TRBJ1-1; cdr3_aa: CASSQDSVAFF; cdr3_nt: TGCGCCAGCAGCCAAGATAGTGTAGCTTTCTTT
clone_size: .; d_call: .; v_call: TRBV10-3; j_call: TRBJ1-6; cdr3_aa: CATDPGERYNSPLHF; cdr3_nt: TGTGCCACCGATCCAGGGGAACGGTATAATTCACCCCTCCACTTT
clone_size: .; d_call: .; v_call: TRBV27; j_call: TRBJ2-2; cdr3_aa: CASSSGQNTGELFF; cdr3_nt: TGTGCCAGCAGTTCAGGTCAGAACACCGGGGAGCTGTTTTTT
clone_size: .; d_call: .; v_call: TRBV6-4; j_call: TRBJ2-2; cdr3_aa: CASSYFDRNTGELFF; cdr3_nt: TGTGCCAGCAGTTACTTCGACAGGAACACCGGGGAGCTGTTTTTT
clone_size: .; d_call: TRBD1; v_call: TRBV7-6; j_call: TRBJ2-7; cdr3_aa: CASSPRDSLGYEQYF; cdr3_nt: TGTGCCAGCAGCCCTCGGGACAGCCTGGGGTACGAGCAGTACTTC
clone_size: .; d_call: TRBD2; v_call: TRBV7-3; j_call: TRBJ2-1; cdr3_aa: CASSLRDYSDEQFF; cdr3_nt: TGTGCCAGCAGCTTACGGGACTATAGCGATGAGCAGTTCTTC
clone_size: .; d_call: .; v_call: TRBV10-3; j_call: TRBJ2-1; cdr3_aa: CAISESPYNEQFF; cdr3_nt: TGTGCCATCAGTGAGTCTCCTTACAATGAGCAGTTCTTC
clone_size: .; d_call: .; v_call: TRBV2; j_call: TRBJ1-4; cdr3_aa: CASSLTAPGFEKLFF; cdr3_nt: TGTGCCAGCAGTTTGACAGCTCCCGGTTTCGAAAAACTGTTTTTT
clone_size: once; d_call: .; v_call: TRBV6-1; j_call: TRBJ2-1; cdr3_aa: CASSPIDSINEQFF; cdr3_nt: TGTGCCAGCAGCCCCATCGACAGCATCAATGAGCAGTTCTTC
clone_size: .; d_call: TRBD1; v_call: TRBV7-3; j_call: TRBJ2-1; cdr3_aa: CASSSTGDEQFF; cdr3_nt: TGTGCCAGCAGCTCAACAGGGGATGAGCAGTTCTTC
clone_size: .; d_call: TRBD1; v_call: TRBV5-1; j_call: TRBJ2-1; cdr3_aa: CASSAQGDEQFF; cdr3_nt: TGCGCCAGCAGCGCACAGGGGGATGAGCAGTTCTTC
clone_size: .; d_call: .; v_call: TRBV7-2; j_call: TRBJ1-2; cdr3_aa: CASSLGLGALYGYTF; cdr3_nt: TGTGCCAGCAGCTTAGGTCTTGGGGCTCTCTATGGCTACACCTTC
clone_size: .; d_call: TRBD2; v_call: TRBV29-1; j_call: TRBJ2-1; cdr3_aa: CSVALAGGPREQFF; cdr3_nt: TGCAGCGTTGCTCTAGCGGGGGGGCCACGGGAGCAGTTCTTC
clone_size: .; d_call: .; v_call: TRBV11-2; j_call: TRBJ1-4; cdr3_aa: CASSSSLTGVKEEKLFF; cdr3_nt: TGTGCCAGCAGCTCATCCCTGACCGGGGTTAAGGAAGAAAAACTGTTTTTT
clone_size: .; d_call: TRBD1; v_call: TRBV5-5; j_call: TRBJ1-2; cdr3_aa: CASSLATGTAETYGYTF; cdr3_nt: TGTGCCAGCAGCTTGGCCACCGGGACAGCAGAAACTTATGGCTACACCTTC
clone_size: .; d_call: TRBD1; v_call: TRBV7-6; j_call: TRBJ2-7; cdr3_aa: CASSQNRGELDYEQYF; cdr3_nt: TGTGCCAGCAGCCAAAACAGGGGTGAATTGGACTACGAGCAGTACTTC
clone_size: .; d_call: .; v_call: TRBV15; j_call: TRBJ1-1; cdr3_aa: CATSREKQVVLEAFF; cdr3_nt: TGTGCCACCAGCAGAGAGAAACAGGTTGTTCTTGAAGCTTTCTTT
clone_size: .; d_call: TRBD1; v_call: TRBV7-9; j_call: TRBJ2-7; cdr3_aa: CASSPSMGQGYYEQYF; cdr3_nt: TGTGCCAGCAGCCCCAGCATGGGACAGGGATACTACGAGCAGTACTTC